A single T cell receptor beta chain is shown here with its context. The CDR3 has 15 amino acids. Germline CDR1 and CDR2: PRHDT and FYEKMQ (reference sequence). The ends were cut back, 6 bases at V and 9 bases at J, with 18 bases in the middle. These data originate in a study of blood T cell repertoires in COVID-19. Overall study: The United States, Italy and Spain supplied acute and convalescent COVID-19 samples. Sample material is recorded as cDNA or gDNA derived from T cells, B-cell-depleted T cells, or PBMCs.

Study processing details: Reference gene primer amplification yielded estimated nucleated cell counts. The repertoire was sequenced with immunoSEQ multiplex PCR; TCRdb's copy has only in-frame clones and lacks some. That table furnishes V, J and clone size, whereas the DNA furnished D and trimming. The table lists roughly 290,000 clones, approximately 90% of them singletons. The rearrangement links TRBV13 to TRBJ1-6; D may be TRBD1 (5 bases). The sample was peripheral blood. This TCR came from a woman aged 55-69 years with acute or convalescent COVID-19. CDR3 nucleotide sequence: TGTGCCAGCAGTTCCGGGCGGGGGAATGGTTCACCCCTCCACTTT. Translation gives CASSSGRGNGSPLHF.